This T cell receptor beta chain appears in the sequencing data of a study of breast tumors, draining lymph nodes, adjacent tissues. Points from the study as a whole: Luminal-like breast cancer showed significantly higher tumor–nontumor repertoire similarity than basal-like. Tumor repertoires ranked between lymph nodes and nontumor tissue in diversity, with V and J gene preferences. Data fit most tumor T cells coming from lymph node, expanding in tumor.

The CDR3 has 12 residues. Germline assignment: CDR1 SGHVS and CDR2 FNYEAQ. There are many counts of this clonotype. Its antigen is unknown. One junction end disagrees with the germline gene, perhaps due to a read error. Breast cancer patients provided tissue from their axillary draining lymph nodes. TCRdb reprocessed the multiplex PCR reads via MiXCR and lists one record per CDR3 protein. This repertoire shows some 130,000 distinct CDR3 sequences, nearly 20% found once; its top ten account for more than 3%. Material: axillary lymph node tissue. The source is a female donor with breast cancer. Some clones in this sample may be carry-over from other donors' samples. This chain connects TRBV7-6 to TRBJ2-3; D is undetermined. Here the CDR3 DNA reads TGTGCCAGCAGCGTAGCCAGAGATACGCAGTATTTT. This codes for CASSVARDTQYF.